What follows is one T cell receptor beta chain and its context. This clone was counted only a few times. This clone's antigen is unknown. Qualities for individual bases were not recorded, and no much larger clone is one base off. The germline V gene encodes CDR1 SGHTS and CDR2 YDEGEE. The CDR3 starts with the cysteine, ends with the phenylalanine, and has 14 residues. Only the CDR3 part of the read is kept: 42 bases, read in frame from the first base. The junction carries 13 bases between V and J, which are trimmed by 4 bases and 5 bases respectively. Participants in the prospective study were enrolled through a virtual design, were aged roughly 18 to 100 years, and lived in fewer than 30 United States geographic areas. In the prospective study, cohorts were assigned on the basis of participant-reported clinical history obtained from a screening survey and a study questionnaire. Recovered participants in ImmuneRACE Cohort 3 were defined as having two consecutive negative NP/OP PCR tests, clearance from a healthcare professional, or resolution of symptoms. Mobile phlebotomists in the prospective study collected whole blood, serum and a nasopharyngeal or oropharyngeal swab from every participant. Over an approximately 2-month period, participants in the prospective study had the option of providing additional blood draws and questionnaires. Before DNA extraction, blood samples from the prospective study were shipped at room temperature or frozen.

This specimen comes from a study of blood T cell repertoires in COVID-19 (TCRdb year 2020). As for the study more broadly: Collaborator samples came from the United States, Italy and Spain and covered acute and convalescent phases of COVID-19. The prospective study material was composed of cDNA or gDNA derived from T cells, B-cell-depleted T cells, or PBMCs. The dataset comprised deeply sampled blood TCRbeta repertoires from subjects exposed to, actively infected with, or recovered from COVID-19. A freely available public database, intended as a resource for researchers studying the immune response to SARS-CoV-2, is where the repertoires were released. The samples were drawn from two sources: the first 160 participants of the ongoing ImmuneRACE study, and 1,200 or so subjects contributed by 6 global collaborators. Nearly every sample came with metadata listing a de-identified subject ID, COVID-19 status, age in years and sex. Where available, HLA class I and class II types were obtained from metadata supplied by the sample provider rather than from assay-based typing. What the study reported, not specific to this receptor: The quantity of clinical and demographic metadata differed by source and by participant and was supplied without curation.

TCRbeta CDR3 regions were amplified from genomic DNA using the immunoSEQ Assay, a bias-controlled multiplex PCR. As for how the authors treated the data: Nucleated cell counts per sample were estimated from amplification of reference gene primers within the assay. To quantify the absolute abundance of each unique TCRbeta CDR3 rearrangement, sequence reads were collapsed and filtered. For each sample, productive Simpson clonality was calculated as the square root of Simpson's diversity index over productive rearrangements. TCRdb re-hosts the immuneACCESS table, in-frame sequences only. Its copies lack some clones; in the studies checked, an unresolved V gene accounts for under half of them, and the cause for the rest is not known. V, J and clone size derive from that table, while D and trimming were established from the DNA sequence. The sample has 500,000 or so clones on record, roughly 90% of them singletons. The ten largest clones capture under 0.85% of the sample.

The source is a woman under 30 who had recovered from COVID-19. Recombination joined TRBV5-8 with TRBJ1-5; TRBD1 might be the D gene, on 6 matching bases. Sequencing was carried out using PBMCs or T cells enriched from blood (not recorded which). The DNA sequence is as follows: TGTGCCAGCAGCCCCGGACAGAACTATCAGCCCCAGCATTTT. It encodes CASSPGQNYQPQHF.